This T cell receptor beta chain was identified during a study of CD8+ T cells in alopecia areata. General study results and limits: Resident alphabeta T-cell populations of normal skin are likewise subject to sequencing in scalp samples.

About this clone: Its antigen is undetermined.

Treatment indicated: oral pan-JAK inhibitor, 5-10 mg twice daily. Those with alopecia areata gave lesional scalp punch biopsies and peripheral blood. Extracted RNA was reverse transcribed, and the resulting cDNA served as sequencing template. The repertoire was sequenced with immunoSEQ multiplex PCR; TCRdb's copy has only in-frame clones and lacks some. Counted here are fewer than 100,000 clones, roughly three fifths occurring once; the ten biggest clones make up around a sixth. The ends were cut back, 0 bases at V and 4 bases at J, with 10 bases in the middle. Germline V gene sequence: CDR1 GTSNPN, CDR2 SVGIG (reference sequence). The CDR3 is 14 amino acids.

V and J are TRBV30 and TRBJ2-1; possible D gene TRBD1, 5 bases. The sequence was collected from a human donor with alopecia areata. The source material was CD8+ T cells sorted from blood, sampled at week 4, from a patient treated with tofacitinib. The CDR3 nucleotides read TGTGCCTGGAGTGTAGGGGCGGCGTACAATGAGCAGTTCTTC. Residues: CAWSVGAAYNEQFF.